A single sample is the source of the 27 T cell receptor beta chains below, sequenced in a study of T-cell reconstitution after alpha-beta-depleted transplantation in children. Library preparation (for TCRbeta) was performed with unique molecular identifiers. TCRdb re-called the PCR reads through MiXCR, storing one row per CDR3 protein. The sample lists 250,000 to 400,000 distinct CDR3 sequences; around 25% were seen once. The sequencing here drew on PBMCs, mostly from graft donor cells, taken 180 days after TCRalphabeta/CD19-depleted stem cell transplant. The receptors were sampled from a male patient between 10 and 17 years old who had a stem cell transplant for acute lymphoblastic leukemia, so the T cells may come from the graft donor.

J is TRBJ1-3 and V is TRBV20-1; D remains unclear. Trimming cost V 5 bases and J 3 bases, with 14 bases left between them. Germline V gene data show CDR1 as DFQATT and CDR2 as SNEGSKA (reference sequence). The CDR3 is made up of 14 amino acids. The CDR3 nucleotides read TGCAGTGCTGGTTTGGACGAAAATGGAAACACCATATATTTT. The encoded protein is CSAGLDENGNTIYF.

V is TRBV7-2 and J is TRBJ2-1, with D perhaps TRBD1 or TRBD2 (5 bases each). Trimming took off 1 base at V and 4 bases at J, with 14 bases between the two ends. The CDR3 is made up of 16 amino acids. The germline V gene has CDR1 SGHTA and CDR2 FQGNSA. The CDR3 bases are TGTGCCAGCAGCTTAGGGGCTAGCAGGGCTTACAATGAGCAGTTCTTC. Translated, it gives CASSLGASRAYNEQFF.

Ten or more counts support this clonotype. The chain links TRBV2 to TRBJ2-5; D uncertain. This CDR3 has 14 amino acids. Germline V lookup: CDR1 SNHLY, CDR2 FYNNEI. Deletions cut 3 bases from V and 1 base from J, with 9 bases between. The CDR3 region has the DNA TGTGCCAGCAGTGATCCAGCGCGCCAAGAGACCCAGTACTTC. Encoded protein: CASSDPARQETQYF.

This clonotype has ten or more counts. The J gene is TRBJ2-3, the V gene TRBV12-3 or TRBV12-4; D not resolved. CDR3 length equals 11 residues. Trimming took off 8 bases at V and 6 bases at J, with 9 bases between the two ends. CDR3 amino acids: CASSSPDTQYF. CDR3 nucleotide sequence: TGTGCCAGCTCTTCCCCGGATACGCAGTATTTT.

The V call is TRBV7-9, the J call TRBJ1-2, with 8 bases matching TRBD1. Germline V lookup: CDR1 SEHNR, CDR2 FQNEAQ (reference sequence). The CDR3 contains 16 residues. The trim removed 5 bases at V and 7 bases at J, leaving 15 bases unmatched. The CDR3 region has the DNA TGTGCCAGCAGCCAGGACAGGGATTGGCAGTGGGGTGGCTACACCTTC. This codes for CASSQDRDWQWGGYTF.

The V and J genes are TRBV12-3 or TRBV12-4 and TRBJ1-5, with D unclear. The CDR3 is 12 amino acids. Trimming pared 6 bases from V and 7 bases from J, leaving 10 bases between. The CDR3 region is CASSQVAQPQHF. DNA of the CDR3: TGTGCCAGCAGCCAGGTGGCGCAGCCCCAGCATTTT.

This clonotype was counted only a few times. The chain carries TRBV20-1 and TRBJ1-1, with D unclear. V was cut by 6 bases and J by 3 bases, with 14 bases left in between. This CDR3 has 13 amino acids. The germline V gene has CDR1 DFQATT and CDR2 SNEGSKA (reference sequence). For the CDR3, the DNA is TGCAGTGCCCTAATCAATACGGACACTGAAGCTTTCTTT. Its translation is CSALINTDTEAFF.

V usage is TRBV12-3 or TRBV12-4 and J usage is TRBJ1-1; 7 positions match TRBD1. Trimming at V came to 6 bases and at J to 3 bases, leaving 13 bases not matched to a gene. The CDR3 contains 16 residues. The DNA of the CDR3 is TGTGCCAGCAGAGTAGATCCGACAGGGAGATACACTGAAGCTTTCTTT. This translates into CASRVDPTGRYTEAFF.

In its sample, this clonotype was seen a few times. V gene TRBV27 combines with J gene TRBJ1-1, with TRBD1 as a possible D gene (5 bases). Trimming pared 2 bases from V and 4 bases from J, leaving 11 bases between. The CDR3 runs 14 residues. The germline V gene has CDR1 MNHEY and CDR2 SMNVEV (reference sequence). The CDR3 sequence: CASSLQGSATEAFF. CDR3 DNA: TGTGCCAGCAGTTTACAGGGTTCGGCCACTGAAGCTTTCTTT.

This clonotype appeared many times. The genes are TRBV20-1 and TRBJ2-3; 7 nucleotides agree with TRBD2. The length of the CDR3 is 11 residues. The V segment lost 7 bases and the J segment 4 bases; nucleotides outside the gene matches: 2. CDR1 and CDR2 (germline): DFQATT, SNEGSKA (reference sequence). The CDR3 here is CSGTRPDTQYF. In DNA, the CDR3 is TGCAGTGGGACTAGGCCAGATACGCAGTATTTT.

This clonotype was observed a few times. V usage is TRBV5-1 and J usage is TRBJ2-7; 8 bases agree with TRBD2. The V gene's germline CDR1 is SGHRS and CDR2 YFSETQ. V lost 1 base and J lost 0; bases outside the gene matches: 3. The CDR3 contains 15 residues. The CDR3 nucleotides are TGCGCCAGCAGCTTGCAGCGGGAGTTCTCCTACGAGCAGTACTTC. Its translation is CASSLQREFSYEQYF.

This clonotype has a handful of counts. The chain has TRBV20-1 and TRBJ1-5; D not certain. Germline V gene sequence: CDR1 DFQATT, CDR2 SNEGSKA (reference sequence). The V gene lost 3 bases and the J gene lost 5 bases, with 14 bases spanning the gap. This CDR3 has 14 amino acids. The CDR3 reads CSARRHGHDQPQHF. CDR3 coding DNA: TGCAGTGCTAGGAGGCACGGCCACGATCAGCCCCAGCATTTT.

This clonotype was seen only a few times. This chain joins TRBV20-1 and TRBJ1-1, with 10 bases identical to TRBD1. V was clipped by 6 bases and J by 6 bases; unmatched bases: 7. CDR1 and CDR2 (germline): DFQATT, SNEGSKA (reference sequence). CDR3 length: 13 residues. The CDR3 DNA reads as TGCAGTGCGCCGGGACAGGGGATGGCTGAAGCTTTCTTT. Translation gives CSAPGQGMAEAFF.

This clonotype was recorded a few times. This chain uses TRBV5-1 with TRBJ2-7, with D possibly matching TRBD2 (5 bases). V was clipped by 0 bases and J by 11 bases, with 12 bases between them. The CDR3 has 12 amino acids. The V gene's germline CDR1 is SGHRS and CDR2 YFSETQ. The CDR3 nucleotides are TGCGCCAGCAGCTTGGCTGCGGGTCCGGAGTACTTC. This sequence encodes CASSLAAGPEYF.

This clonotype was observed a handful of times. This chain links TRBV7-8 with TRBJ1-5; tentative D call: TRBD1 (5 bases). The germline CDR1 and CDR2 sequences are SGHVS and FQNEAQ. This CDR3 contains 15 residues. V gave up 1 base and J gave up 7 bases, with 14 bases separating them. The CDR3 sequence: CASSLVRWGVQPQHF. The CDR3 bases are TGTGCCAGCAGCTTAGTACGGTGGGGCGTGCAGCCCCAGCATTTT.

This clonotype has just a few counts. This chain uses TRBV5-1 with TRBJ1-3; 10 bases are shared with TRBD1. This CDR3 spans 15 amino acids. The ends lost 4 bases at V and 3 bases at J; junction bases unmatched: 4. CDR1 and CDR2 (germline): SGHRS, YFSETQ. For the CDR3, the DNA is TGCGCCAGCAGCGCCGGACAGGGGGTTGGAAACACCATATATTTT. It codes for CASSAGQGVGNTIYF.

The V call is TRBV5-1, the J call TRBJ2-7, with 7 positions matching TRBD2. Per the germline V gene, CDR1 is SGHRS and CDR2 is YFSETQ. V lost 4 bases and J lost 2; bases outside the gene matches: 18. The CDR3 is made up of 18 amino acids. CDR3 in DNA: TGCGCCAGCAGCCAGAAGGCTTTTGATTGGCGGGAGCCCTACGAGCAGTACTTC. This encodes CASSQKAFDWREPYEQYF.

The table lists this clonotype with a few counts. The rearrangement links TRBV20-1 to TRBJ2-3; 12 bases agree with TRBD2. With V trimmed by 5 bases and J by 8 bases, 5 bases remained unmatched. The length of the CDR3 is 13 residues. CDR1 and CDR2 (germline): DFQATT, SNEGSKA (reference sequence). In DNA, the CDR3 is TGCAGTGCTCCGACTAGCGGGAGCGGTACGCAGTATTTT. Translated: CSAPTSGSGTQYF.

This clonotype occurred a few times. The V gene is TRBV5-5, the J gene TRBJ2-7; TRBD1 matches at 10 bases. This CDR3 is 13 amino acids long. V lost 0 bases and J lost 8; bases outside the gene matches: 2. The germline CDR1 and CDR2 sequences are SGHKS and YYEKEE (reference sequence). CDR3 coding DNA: TGTGCCAGCAGCTTGGGACAGGGGGCGAAGCAGTACTTC. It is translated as CASSLGQGAKQYF.

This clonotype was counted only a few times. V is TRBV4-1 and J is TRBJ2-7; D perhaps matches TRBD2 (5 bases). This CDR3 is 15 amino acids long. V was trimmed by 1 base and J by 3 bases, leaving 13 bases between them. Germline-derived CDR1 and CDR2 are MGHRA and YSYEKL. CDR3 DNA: TGCGCCAGCAGCCAAGGAGGAGCGGATAGCTACGAGCAGTACTTC. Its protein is CASSQGGADSYEQYF.

CDR3 protein: CASRTSGVNTGELFF. In DNA, the CDR3 is TGTGCCAGCAGGACTAGCGGGGTAAACACCGGGGAGCTGTTTTTT. This chain links TRBV6-1 with TRBJ2-2; 11 nucleotides align to TRBD2. Germline CDR1 reads MNHNS; CDR2 reads SASEGT. This CDR3 is built from 15 residues. V was clipped by 6 bases and J by 2 bases; unmatched bases: 2.

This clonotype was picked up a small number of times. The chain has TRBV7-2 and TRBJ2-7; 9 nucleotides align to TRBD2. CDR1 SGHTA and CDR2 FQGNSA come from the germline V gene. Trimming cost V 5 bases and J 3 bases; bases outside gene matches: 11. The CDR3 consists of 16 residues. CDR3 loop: CASSQVSGLALYEQYF. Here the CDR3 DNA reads TGTGCCAGCAGCCAGGTCTCGGGACTAGCCCTCTACGAGCAGTACTTC.

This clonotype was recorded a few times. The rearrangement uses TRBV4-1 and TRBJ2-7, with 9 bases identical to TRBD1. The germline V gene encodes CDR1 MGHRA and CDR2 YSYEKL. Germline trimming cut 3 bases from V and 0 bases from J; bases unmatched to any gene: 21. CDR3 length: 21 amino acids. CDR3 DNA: TGCGCCAGCAGCCAGATGTTTACAGGGGGCACGTGGGGCGGGAGCTCCTACGAGCAGTACTTC. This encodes CASSQMFTGGTWGGSSYEQYF.

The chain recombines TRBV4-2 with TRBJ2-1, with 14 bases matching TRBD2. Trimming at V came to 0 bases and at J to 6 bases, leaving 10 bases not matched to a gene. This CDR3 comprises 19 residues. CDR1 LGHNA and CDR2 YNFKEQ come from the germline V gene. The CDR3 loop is CASSQEAPGLAGVGNEQFF. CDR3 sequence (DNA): TGTGCCAGCAGCCAAGAGGCACCGGGACTAGCGGGAGTCGGCAATGAGCAGTTCTTC.

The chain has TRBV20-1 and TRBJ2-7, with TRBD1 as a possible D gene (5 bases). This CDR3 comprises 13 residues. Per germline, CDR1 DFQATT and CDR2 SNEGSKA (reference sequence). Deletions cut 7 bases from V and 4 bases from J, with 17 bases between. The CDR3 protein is CSVPTRGFYEQYF. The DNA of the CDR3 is TGCAGTGTTCCGACAAGGGGATTTTACGAGCAGTACTTC.

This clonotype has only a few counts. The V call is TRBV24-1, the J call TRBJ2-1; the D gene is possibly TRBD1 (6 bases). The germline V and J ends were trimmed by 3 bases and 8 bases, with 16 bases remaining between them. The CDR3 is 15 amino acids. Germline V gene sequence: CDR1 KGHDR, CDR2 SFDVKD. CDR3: CATSDRQANGYEQFF. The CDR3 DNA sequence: TGTGCCACCAGTGATAGACAGGCCAACGGCTATGAGCAGTTCTTC.

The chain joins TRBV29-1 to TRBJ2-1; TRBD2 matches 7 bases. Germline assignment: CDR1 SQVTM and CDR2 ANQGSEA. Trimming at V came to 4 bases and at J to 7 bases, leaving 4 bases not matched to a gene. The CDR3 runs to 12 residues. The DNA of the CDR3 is TGCAGCGTTGTCACCGGGGGGAATGAGCAGTTCTTC. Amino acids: CSVVTGGNEQFF.